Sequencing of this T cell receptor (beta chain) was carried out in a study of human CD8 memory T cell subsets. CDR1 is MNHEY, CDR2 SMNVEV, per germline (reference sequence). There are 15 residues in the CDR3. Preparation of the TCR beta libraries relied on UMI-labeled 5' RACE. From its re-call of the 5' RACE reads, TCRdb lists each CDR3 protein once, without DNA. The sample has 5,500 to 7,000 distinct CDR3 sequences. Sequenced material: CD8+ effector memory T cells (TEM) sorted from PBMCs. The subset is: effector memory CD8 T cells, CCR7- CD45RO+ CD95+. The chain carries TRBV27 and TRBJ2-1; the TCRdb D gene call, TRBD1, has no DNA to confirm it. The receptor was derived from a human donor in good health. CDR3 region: CASSLPGAVSNEQFF.